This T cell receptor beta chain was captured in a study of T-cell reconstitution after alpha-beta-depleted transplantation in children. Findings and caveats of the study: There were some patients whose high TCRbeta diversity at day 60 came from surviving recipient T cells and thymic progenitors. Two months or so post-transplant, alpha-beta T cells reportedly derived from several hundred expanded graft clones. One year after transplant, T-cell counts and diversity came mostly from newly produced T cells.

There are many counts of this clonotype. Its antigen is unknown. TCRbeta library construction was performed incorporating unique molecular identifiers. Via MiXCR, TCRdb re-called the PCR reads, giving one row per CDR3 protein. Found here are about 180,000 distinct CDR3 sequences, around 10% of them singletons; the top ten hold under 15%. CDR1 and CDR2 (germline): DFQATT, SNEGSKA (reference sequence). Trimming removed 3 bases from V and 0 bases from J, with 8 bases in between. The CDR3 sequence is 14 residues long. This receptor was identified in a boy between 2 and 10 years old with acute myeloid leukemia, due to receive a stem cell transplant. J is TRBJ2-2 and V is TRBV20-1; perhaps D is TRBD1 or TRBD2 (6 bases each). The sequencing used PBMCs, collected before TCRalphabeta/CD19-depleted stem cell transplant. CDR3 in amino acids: CSASGGANTGELFF. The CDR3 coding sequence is TGCAGTGCTAGCGGGGGCGCGAACACCGGGGAGCTGTTTTTT.